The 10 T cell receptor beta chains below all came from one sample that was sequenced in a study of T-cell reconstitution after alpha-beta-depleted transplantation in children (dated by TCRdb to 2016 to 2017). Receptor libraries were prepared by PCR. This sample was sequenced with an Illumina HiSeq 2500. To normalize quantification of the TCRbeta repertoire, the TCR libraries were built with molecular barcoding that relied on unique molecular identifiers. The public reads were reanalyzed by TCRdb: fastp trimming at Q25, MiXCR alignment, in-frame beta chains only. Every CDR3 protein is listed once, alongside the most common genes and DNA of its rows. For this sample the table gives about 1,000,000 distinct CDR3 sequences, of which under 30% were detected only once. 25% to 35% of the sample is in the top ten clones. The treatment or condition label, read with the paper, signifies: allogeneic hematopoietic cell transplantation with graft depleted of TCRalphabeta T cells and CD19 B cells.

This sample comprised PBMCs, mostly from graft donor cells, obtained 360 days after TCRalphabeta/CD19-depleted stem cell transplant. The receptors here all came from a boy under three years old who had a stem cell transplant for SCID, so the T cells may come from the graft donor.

This CDR3 reads CASSHAPGSRETQYF. The CDR3 coding sequence is TGCGCCAGCAGCCACGCTCCGGGCTCAAGAGAGACCCAGTACTTC. The genes are TRBV4-3 and TRBJ2-5, with D uncertain. V was shortened by 3 bases and J by 4 bases, with 15 bases between the two germline ends. The CDR3 sequence is 15 residues long. CDR1 is LGHNA, CDR2 YSLEER, per germline.

CDR3 DNA: TGTGCCAGCAGCTCCCGGCCAGACAATGAGCAGTTCTTC. It translates to CASSSRPDNEQFF. V usage is TRBV9 and J usage is TRBJ2-1, with D hard to call. Trimming took 4 bases from V and 5 from J, leaving 10 bases between them. This CDR3 region has 13 residues. Germline V gives CDR1 SGDLS, CDR2 YYNGEE.

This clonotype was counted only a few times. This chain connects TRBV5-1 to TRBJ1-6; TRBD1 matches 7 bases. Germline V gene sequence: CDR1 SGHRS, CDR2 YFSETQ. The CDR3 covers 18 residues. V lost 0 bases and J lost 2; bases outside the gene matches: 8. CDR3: CASSLVAGGLPYNSPLHF. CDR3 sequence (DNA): TGCGCCAGCAGCTTGGTAGCAGGGGGTTTACCCTATAATTCACCCCTCCACTTT.

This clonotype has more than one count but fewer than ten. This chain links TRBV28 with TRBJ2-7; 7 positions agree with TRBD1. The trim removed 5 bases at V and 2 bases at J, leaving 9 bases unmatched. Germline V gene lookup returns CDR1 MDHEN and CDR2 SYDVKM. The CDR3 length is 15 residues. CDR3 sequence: CASSPQGEGPYEQYF. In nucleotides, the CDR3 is TGTGCCAGCAGTCCGCAGGGGGAAGGGCCCTACGAGCAGTACTTC.

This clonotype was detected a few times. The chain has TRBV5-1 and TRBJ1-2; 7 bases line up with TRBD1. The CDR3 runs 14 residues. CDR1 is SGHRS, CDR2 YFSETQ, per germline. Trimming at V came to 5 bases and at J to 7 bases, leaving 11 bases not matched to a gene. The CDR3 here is CASRAGQLTPGYTF. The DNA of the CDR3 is TGCGCCAGCAGAGCGGGACAGCTTACTCCTGGCTACACCTTC.

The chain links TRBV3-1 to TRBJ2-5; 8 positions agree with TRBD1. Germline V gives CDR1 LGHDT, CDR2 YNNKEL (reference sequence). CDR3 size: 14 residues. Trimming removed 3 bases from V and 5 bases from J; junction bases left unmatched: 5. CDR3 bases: TGTGCCAGCAGCCACCGACAGGGGTGGGAGACCCAGTACTTC. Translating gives CASSHRQGWETQYF.

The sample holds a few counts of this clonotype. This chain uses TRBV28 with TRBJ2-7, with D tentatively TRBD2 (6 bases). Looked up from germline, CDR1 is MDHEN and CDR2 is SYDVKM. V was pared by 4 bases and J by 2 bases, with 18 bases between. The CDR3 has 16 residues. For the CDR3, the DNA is TGTGCCAGCAGTTCACCCCGGGACTTAAGTCCCTACGAGCAGTACTTC. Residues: CASSSPRDLSPYEQYF. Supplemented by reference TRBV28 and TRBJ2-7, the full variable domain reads DVKVTQSSRYLVKRTGEKVFLECVQDMDHENMFWYRQDPGLGLRLIYFSYDVKMKEKGDIPEGYSVSREKKERFSLILESASTNQTSMYLCASSSPRDLSPYEQYFGPGTRLTVT.

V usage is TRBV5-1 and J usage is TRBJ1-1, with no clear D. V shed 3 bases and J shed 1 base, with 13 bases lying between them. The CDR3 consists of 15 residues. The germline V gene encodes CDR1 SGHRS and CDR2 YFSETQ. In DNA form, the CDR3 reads TGCGCCAGCAGCTCGTCCGGACGGTCGAACACTGAAGCTTTCTTT. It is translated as CASSSSGRSNTEAFF.

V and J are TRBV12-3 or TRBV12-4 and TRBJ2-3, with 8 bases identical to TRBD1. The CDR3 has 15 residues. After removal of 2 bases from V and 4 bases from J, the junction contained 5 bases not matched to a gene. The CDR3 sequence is CASSLTQGAADTQYF. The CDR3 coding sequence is TGTGCCAGCAGTTTAACGCAGGGGGCAGCAGATACGCAGTATTTT.

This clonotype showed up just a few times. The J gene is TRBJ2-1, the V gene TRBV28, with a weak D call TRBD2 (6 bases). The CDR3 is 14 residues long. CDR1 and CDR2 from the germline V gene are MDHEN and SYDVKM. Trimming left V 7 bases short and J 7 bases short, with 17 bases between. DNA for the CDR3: TGTGCCAGCACCTCAGGAGAAGGGAGGAATGAGCAGTTCTTC. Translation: CASTSGEGRNEQFF.